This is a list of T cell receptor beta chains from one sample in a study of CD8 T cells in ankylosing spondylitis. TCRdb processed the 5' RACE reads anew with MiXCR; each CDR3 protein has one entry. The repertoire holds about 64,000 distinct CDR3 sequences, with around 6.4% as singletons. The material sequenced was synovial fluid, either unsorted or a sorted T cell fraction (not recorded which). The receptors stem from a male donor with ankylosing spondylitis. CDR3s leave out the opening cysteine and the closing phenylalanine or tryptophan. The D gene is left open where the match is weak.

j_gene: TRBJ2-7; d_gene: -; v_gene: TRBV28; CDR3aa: ASRADSYEQY
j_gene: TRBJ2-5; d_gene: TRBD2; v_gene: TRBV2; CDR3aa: ATTSGRAETQY
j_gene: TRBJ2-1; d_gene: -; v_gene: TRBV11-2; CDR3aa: ASSSTRHHNEQF
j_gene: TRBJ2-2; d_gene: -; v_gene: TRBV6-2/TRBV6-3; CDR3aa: ASRKMGYTGELF
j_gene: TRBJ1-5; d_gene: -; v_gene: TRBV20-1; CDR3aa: SARQLRGSNQPQH
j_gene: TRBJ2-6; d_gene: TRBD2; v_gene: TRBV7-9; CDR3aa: ASSREGSGANVLT
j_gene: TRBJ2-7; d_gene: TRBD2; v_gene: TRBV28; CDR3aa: ASRTPLAGALEQY
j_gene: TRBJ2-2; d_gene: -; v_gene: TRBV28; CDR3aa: ASSQEYGELF
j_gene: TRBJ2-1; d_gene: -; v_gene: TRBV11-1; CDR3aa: ASSLELGNEQF
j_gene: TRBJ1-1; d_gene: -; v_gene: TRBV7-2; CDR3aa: ASSLVGNTEAF
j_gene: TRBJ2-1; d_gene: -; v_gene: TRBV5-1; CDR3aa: ASSWVAVNEQF
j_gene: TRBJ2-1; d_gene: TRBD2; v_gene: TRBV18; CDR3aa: ASSEILAGGYNEQF
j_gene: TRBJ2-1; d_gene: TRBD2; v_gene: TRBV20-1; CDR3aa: SASSGRVYNEQF
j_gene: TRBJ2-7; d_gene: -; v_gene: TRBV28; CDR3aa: ASSLWGVLAGSEEQY
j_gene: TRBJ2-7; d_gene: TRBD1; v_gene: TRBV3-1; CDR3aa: ASSQQDRGREQY
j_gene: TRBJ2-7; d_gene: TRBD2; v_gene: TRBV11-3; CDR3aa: ASSLMRGNEQY
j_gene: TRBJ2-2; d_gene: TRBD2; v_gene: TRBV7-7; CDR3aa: ASSASLAGANTGELF
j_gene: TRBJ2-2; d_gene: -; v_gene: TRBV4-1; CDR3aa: ASSLGLLNTGELF
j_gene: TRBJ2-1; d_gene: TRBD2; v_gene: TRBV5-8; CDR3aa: ASSLGLAVYNEQF
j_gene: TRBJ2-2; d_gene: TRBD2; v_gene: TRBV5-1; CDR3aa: ASSLPLLAGGQSTGELF
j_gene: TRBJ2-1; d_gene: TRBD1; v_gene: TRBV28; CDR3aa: ASSLGSIRRGSYNEQF
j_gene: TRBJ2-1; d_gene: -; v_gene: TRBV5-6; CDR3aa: ASSLRVGRTVLGGSYNEQF
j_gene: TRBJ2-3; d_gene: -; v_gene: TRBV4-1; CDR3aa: ASSQALVRGARDTQY
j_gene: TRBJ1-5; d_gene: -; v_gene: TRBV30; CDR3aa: AWSVRGNQPQH
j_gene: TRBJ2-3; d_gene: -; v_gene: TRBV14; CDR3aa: ASSAASGADTQY
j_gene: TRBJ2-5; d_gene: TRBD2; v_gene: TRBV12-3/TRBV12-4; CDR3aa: ASREGLAGVSETQY
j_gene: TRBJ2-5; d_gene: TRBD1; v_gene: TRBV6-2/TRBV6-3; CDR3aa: ASSWQGEETQY
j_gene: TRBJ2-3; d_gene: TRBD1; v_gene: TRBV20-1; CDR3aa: SAIYTGGTRDTQY
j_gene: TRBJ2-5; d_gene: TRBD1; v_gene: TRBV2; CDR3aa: ASSGGGQPRETQY
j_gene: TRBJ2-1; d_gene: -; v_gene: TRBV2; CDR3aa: ASSDVGEQF
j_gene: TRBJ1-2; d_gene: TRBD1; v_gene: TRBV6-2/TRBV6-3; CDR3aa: ASTPYGGQGSVYT
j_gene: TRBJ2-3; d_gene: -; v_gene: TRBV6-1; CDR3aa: ASSEIGVSTDTQY
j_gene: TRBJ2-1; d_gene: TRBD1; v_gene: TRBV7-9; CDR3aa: ASSTGQGISNEQF
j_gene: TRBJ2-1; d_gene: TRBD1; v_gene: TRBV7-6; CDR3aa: ASSLVGQGVNEQF
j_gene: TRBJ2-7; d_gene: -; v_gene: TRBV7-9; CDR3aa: ASSLTGIWPYEQY
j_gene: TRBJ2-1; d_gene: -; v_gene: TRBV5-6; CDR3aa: ASSLDLGSEQF
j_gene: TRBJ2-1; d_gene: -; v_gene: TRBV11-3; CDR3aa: ASSLVSINSYNEQF
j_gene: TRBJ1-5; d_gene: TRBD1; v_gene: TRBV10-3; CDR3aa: AISEDGQGWQPQH
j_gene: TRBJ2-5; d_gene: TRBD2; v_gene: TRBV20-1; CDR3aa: SATAGGQETQY
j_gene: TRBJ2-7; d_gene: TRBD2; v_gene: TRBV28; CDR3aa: ASRGPGLVNGEQY
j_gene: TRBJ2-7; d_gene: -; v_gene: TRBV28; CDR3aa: ASSLWAVGQTSSYEQY